These T cell receptor beta chains were read from a single sample in a study of CD8 T cells in ankylosing spondylitis. TCRdb itself ran the 5' RACE reads through MiXCR, one entry per CDR3 protein. The data contain roughly 700,000 distinct CDR3 sequences, about 20% of them singletons. The sequencing sample was made of blood, either unsorted or a sorted T cell fraction (not recorded which). Source of these receptors: a male donor with ankylosing spondylitis. The CDR3 runs from the conserved cysteine through the conserved F or W. Each record gives: CDR3 protein, CDR3 DNA, D gene, J gene, V gene, clone size. The D gene is left open where the match is weak. Part of the rows lack a size; the others show once, few, many or a class for expanded clones.

CDR3 protein: CAIRDALEAFF
CDR3 DNA: TGTGCCATCAGGGACGCCCTTGAAGCTTTCTTT
D gene: -
J gene: TRBJ1-1
V gene: TRBV10-3
clone size: -

CDR3 protein: CASSRGLYYEQYF
CDR3 DNA: TGTGCCAGCAGCCGGGGACTATACTACGAGCAGTACTTC
D gene: TRBD2
J gene: TRBJ2-7
V gene: TRBV3-1
clone size: -

CDR3 protein: CASSTGQGDTEAFF
CDR3 DNA: TGCGCCAGCAGCACCGGACAGGGGGACACTGAAGCTTTCTTT
D gene: TRBD1
J gene: TRBJ1-1
V gene: TRBV5-1
clone size: -

CDR3 protein: CAISEMQGINEQFF
CDR3 DNA: TGTGCCATCAGTGAGATGCAGGGTATCAATGAGCAGTTCTTC
D gene: -
J gene: TRBJ2-1
V gene: TRBV10-3
clone size: -

CDR3 protein: CASTPENSPGTQYF
CDR3 DNA: TGTGCCAGCACCCCTGAAAACAGCCCTGGGACCCAGTACTTC
D gene: -
J gene: TRBJ2-5
V gene: TRBV27
clone size: -

CDR3 protein: CSAGKRKGMNTEAFF
CDR3 DNA: TGCAGTGCTGGAAAAAGAAAGGGGATGAACACTGAAGCTTTCTTT
D gene: -
J gene: TRBJ1-1
V gene: TRBV20-1
clone size: -

CDR3 protein: CASTRRASGGYNEQFF
CDR3 DNA: TGTGCCAGCACCCGACGGGCTAGCGGGGGTTACAATGAGCAGTTCTTC
D gene: TRBD2
J gene: TRBJ2-1
V gene: TRBV6-2/TRBV6-3
clone size: -

CDR3 protein: CASSPPGVGENTEAFF
CDR3 DNA: TGTGCCAGCAGTCCCCCAGGAGTGGGCGAGAACACTGAAGCTTTCTTT
D gene: -
J gene: TRBJ1-1
V gene: TRBV6-1
clone size: -

CDR3 protein: CASSLGGGLGNNEQFF
CDR3 DNA: TGTGCCAGCAGTTTAGGGGGCGGGTTGGGTAACAATGAGCAGTTCTTC
D gene: -
J gene: TRBJ2-1
V gene: TRBV28
clone size: -

CDR3 protein: CASGLRGGPAFF
CDR3 DNA: TGTGCTAGTGGTTTGAGGGGTGGCCCAGCTTTCTTT
D gene: -
J gene: TRBJ1-1
V gene: TRBV12-5
clone size: -

CDR3 protein: CASSVRPGTEAFF
CDR3 DNA: TGTGCCAGCAGTGTGAGGCCGGGCACTGAAGCTTTCTTT
D gene: -
J gene: TRBJ1-1
V gene: TRBV6-4
clone size: -

CDR3 protein: CASSVPSNTEAFF
CDR3 DNA: TGTGCCAGCAGTGTCCCCTCGAACACTGAAGCTTTCTTT
D gene: -
J gene: TRBJ1-1
V gene: TRBV25-1
clone size: -

CDR3 protein: CATSDPVATDTQYF
CDR3 DNA: TGTGCCACCAGTGACCCCGTGGCCACAGATACGCAGTATTTT
D gene: -
J gene: TRBJ2-3
V gene: TRBV24-1
clone size: -

CDR3 protein: CASSSTARTGGDEQYF
CDR3 DNA: TGTGCCAGCAGTTCGACAGCACGGACAGGGGGAGACGAGCAGTACTTC
D gene: TRBD1
J gene: TRBJ2-7
V gene: TRBV12-3/TRBV12-4
clone size: few

CDR3 protein: CSASTGAYGYTF
CDR3 DNA: TGCAGTGCCTCGACAGGCGCCTATGGCTACACCTTC
D gene: -
J gene: TRBJ1-2
V gene: TRBV20-1
clone size: -

CDR3 protein: CSAKGVRENPGGEQYF
CDR3 DNA: TGCAGTGCTAAAGGGGTCAGGGAAAACCCGGGGGGGGAGCAGTACTTC
D gene: TRBD2
J gene: TRBJ2-7
V gene: TRBV20-1
clone size: -

CDR3 protein: CASISGQGKAGELFF
CDR3 DNA: TGTGCCAGCATATCCGGACAGGGGAAGGCCGGGGAGCTGTTTTTT
D gene: TRBD1
J gene: TRBJ2-2
V gene: TRBV25-1
clone size: few

CDR3 protein: CSVPTDRVTNEQFF
CDR3 DNA: TGCAGCGTGCCCACGGACAGGGTGACTAATGAGCAGTTCTTC
D gene: TRBD1
J gene: TRBJ2-1
V gene: TRBV29-1
clone size: -

CDR3 protein: CASSLETSGGWSTDTQYF
CDR3 DNA: TGCGCCAGCAGCTTGGAGACTAGCGGGGGATGGAGCACAGATACGCAGTATTTT
D gene: TRBD2
J gene: TRBJ2-3
V gene: TRBV5-1
clone size: -

CDR3 protein: CASSPLSGGPDTQYF
CDR3 DNA: TGTGCCAGCTCACCACTCAGCGGGGGGCCAGATACGCAGTATTTT
D gene: TRBD2
J gene: TRBJ2-3
V gene: TRBV18
clone size: -

CDR3 protein: CASAGAGGYTF
CDR3 DNA: TGTGCTAGTGCGGGGGCGGGTGGCTACACCTTC
D gene: -
J gene: TRBJ1-2
V gene: TRBV12-5
clone size: -

CDR3 protein: CASSPADRGENEKLFF
CDR3 DNA: TGTGCCAGCAGCCCCGCGGACAGGGGTGAAAATGAAAAACTGTTTTTT
D gene: TRBD1
J gene: TRBJ1-4
V gene: TRBV5-5
clone size: -

CDR3 protein: CASGGGARSPLHF
CDR3 DNA: TGTGCCAGCGGTGGGGGAGCGAGATCACCCCTCCACTTT
D gene: -
J gene: TRBJ1-6
V gene: TRBV6-6
clone size: few

CDR3 protein: CASSVASKETQYF
CDR3 DNA: TGTGCCAGCAGCGTAGCTAGTAAGGAGACCCAGTACTTC
D gene: -
J gene: TRBJ2-5
V gene: TRBV9
clone size: -

CDR3 protein: CATSDRVWDQGDEQFF
CDR3 DNA: TGTGCCACCAGTGACCGCGTTTGGGATCAAGGGGATGAGCAGTTCTTC
D gene: -
J gene: TRBJ2-1
V gene: TRBV24-1
clone size: -

CDR3 protein: CASSLVGTEFYSGANVLTF
CDR3 DNA: TGCGCCAGCAGCTTGGTCGGCACGGAATTTTACTCTGGGGCCAACGTCCTGACTTTC
D gene: -
J gene: TRBJ2-6
V gene: TRBV5-1
clone size: -

CDR3 protein: CSVKGGGTVVNEQYF
CDR3 DNA: TGCAGCGTTAAAGGGGGGGGGACAGTAGTCAACGAGCAGTACTTC
D gene: -
J gene: TRBJ2-7
V gene: TRBV29-1
clone size: -